This T cell receptor (beta chain) was sequenced during a study of blood T cell repertoires in COVID-19 (dated by TCRdb to the early 2020s). Notes on the research overall: Samples from collaborators originated in the United States, Italy and Spain and spanned both the acute and convalescent phases of COVID-19. Where available, HLA class I and class II types were taken from metadata supplied by the sample provider and were not determined by assay-based typing. Sample metadata almost always included a de-identified subject ID, COVID-19 status, age in years and sex. Samples were obtained from the ongoing ImmuneRACE study (first 160 participants) and from over 1,000 subjects provided by 6 global collaborators. The repertoires were released in a freely available public database intended as a resource for research on the immune response to SARS-CoV-2. The prospective study material was composed of cDNA or gDNA derived from T cells, B-cell-depleted T cells, or PBMCs. Deeply sampled blood TCRbeta repertoires from subjects exposed to, actively infected with, or recovered from COVID-19 were included in the dataset.

The CDR1 and CDR2 encoded by the germline V gene are SGHAT and FQNNGV. From its cysteine to its phenylalanine, the CDR3 spans 13 amino acids. Left in the record is the CDR3 DNA by itself, 39 bases read in frame from the first base. Deletion took 5 bases off V and 7 bases off J, with a span of 14 bases between the germline ends. Each collaborating institution followed its own protocols to collect whole blood in K2EDTA tubes. For TCRbeta analysis, collaborators shipped samples in one of three forms: frozen whole blood, isolated PBMCs, or DNA extracted from either of those sample types. Paper-wide results and their limitations: The quantity of clinical and demographic metadata differed by source and by participant and was supplied without curation.

The immunoSEQ Assay, a bias-controlled multiplex PCR, was used to amplify TCRbeta CDR3 regions from genomic DNA. As for the authors' bioinformatics: Within the assay, amplification of reference gene primers was used to estimate how many nucleated cells each sample contained. To quantify the absolute abundance of each unique TCRbeta CDR3 rearrangement, sequence reads were collapsed and filtered. For each sample, productive Simpson clonality was calculated by taking the square root of Simpson's diversity index across productive rearrangements. Imported from immuneACCESS, the table was reduced by TCRdb to in-frame sequences with V and J called. These copies leave out some clones; in studies compared against another copy, an unresolved V gene accounts for under half, and the cause of the remainder is not known. V, J and clone size derive from that table, while D and trimming were established from the DNA sequence. The sample table contains around 270,000 clones; only one count was recorded for less than 90% of them. The ten biggest clones cover under 2% of the sample.

On this clone: Its cognate antigen has yet to be identified. The input lacks base qualities; no much larger clone sits a single base away.

The chain links TRBV11-2 with TRBJ1-1; there is no confident call for the D gene. The sequence was obtained from a man in his thirties or forties with active or convalescent COVID-19. Sample: peripheral blood. The nucleotide sequence reads as follows: TGTGCCAGCAGCCCCGGTCCCATCCTTGAAGCTTTCTTT. Its protein product is CASSPGPILEAFF.